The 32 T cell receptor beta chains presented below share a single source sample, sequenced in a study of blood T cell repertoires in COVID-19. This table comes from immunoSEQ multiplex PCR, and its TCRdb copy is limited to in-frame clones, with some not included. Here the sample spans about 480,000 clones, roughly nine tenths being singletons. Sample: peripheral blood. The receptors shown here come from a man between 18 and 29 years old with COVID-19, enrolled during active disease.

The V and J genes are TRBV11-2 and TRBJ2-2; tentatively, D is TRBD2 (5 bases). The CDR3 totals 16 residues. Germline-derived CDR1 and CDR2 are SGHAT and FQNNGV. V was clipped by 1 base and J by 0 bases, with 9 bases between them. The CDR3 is CASSLAGFSNTGELFF. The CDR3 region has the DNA TGTGCCAGCAGCTTAGCGGGGTTCTCGAACACCGGGGAGCTGTTTTTT.

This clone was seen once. DNA for the CDR3: TGTGCCGGTAGGGGGGGGCTTAATTCACCCCTCCACTTT. It codes for CAGRGGLNSPLHF. The chain has TRBV28 and TRBJ1-6; TRBD1 might be the D (6 bases). V lost 11 bases and J 6 bases, leaving 14 bases between the germline ends. This CDR3 has 13 residues. Germline values: CDR1 MDHEN, CDR2 SYDVKM.

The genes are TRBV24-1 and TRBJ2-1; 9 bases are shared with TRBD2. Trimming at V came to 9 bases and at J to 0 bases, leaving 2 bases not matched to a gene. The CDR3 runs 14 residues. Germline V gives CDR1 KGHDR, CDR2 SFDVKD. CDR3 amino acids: CATQREASYNEQFF. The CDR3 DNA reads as TGTGCCACCCAGCGGGAGGCCTCCTACAATGAGCAGTTCTTC.

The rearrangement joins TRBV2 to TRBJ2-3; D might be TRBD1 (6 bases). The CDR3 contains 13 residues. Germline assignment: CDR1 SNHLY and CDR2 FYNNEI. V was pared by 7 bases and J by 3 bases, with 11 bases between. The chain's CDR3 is CASKQGVTDTQYF. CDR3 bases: TGTGCCAGCAAACAGGGAGTTACAGATACGCAGTATTTT.

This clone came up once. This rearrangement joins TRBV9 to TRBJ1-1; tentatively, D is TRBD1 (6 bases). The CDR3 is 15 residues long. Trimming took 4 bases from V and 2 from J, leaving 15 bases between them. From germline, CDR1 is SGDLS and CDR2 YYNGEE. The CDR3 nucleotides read TGTGCCAGCAGCCCAATGATACAGGGTAACACTGAAGCTTTCTTT. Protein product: CASSPMIQGNTEAFF. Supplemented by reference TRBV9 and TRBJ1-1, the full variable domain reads DSGVTQTPKHLITATGQRVTLRCSPRSGDLSVYWYQQSLDQGLQFLIQYYNGEERAKGNILERFSAQQFPDLHSELNLSSLELGDSALYFCASSPMIQGNTEAFFGQGTRLTVV.

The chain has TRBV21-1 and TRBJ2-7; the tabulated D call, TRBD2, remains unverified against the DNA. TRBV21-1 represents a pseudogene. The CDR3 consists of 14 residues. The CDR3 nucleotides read TGTGCCAGCAGCAATGGGGACGGGGGGAGGAAGCAGTACTTC. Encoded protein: CASSNGDGGRKQYF.

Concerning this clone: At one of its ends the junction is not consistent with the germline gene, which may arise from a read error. The CDR3: CTVPLNYGYTF. The CDR3 DNA sequence: TGCACCGTTCCTTTAAACTATGGCTACACCTTC. The genes are TRBV29-1 and TRBJ1-2; no reliable D call. CDR1 is SQVTM, CDR2 ANQGSEA, per germline. This CDR3 region has 11 residues.

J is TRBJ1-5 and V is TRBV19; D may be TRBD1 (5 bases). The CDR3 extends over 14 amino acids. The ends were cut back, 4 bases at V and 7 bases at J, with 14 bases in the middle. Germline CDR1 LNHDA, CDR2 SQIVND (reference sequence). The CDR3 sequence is CASSTPTVRQPQHF. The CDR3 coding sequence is TGTGCCAGTAGTACCCCGACAGTACGGCAGCCCCAGCATTTT.

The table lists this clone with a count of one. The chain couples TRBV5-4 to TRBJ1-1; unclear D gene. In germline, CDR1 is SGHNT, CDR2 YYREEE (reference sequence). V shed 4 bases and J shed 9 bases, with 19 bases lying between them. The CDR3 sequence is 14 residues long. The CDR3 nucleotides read TGTGCCAGCAGCCACGCCGGGGTCGGGATTAAAGCTTTCTTT. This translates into CASSHAGVGIKAFF.

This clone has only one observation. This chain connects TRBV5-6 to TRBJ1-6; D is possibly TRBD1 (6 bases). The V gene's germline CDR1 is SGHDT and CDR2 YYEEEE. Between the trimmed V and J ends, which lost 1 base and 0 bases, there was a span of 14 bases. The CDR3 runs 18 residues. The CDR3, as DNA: TGTGCCAGCAGCTTGACCAGGGGCCAGAGCTCCTATAATTCACCCCTCCACTTT. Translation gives CASSLTRGQSSYNSPLHF.

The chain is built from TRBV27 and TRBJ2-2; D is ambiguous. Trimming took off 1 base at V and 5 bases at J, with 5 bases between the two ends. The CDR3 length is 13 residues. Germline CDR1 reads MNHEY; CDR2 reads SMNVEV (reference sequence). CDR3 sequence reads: CASSLFVTGELFF. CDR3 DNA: TGTGCCAGCAGTTTATTCGTGACCGGGGAGCTGTTTTTT.

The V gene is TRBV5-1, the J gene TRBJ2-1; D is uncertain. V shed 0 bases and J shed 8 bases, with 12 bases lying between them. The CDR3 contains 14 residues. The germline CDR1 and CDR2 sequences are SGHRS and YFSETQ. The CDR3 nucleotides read TGCGCCAGCAGCTTGGATGGAGCGCCCTATGAGCAGTTCTTC. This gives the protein CASSLDGAPYEQFF.

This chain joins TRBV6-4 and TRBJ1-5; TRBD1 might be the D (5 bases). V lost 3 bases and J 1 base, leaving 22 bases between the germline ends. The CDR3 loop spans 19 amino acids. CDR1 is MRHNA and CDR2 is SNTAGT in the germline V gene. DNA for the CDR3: TGTGCCAGCAGTGAGTCATTATATCAGGGAAGGGAAAGCAATCAGCCCCAGCATTTT. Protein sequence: CASSESLYQGRESNQPQHF.

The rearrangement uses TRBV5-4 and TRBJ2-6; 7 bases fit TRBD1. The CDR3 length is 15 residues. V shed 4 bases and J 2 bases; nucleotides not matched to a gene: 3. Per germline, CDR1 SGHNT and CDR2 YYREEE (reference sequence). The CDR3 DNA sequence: TGTGCCAGCAGCCCCCAGGGGGCTGGGGCCAACGTCCTGACTTTC. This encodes CASSPQGAGANVLTF.

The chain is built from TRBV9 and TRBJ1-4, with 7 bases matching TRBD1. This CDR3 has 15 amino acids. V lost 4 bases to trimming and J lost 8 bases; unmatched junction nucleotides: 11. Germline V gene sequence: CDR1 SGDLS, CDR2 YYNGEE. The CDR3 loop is CASSPRQGIREKLFF. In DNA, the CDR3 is TGTGCCAGCAGCCCTCGACAGGGAATCCGGGAAAAACTGTTTTTT.

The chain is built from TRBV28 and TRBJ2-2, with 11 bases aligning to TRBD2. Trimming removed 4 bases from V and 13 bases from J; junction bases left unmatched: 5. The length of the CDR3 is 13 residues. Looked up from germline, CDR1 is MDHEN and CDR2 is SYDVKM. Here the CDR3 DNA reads TGTGCCAGCAGTTCCCCCCTAGCGGGAGGGCTGTTTTTT. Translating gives CASSSPLAGGLFF. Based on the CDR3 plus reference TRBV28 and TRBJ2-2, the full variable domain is DVKVTQSSRYLVKRTGEKVFLECVQDMDHENMFWYRQDPGLGLRLIYFSYDVKMKEKGDIPEGYSVSREKKERFSLILESASTNQTSMYLCASSSPLAGGLFFGEGSRLTVL.

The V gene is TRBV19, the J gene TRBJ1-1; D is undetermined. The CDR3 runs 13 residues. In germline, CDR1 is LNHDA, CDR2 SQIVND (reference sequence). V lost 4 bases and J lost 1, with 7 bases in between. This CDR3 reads CASSSSRNTEAFF. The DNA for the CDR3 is TGTGCCAGTAGTAGCTCTAGGAACACTGAAGCTTTCTTT.

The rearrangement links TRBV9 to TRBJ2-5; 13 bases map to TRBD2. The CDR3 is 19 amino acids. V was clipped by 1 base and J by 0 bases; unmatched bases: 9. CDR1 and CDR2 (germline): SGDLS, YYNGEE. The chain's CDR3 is CASSVPRFGTSGDQETQYF. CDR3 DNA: TGTGCCAGCAGCGTACCTCGTTTCGGGACTAGCGGGGACCAAGAGACCCAGTACTTC.

In DNA form, the CDR3 reads TGTGCCAGCAGTGAAGGAACTTACAGCACGAACACTGAAGCTTTCTTT. This gives the protein CASSEGTYSTNTEAFF. The chain uses TRBV6-1 and TRBJ1-1; D gene ambiguous. The ends were cut back, 1 base at V and 1 base at J, with 13 bases in the middle. The CDR3 covers 16 residues. From germline, CDR1 is MNHNS and CDR2 SASEGT.

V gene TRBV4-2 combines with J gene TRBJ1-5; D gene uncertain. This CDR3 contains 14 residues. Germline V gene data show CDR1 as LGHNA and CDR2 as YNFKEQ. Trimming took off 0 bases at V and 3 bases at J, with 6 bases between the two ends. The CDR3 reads CASSQDPNNQPQHF. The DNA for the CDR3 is TGTGCCAGCAGCCAAGATCCCAACAATCAGCCCCAGCATTTT.

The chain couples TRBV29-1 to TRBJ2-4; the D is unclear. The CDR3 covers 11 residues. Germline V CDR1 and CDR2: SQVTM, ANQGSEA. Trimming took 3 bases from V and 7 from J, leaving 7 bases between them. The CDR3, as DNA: TGCAGCGTTGACGTACGGAACATTCAGTACTTC. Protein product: CSVDVRNIQYF.

The chain's CDR3 is CASKTGTGISGANVLTF. The CDR3 DNA reads as TGTGCCAGTAAGACCGGGACAGGGATATCTGGGGCCAACGTCCTGACTTTC. The chain is built from TRBV19 and TRBJ2-6; 9 bases match TRBD1. Germline V gene sequence: CDR1 LNHDA, CDR2 SQIVND (reference sequence). The CDR3 contains 17 residues. The V segment lost 7 bases and the J segment 1 base; nucleotides outside the gene matches: 8.

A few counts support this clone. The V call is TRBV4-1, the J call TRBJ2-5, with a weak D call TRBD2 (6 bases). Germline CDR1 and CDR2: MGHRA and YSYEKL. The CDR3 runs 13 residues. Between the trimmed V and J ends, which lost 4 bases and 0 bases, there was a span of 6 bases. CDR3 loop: CASSRTNQETQYF. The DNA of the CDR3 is TGCGCCAGCAGCCGGACTAACCAAGAGACCCAGTACTTC.

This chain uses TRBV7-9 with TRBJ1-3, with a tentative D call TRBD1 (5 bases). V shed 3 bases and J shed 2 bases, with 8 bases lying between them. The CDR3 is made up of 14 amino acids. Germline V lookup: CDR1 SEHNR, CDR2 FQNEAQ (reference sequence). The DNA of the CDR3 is TGTGCCAGCAGCTTGACAGCACCTGGAAACACCATATATTTT. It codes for CASSLTAPGNTIYF.

This chain's CDR3 is CASRKQGSNQPQHF. In DNA, the CDR3 is TGTGCCAGTAGGAAACAGGGGAGCAATCAGCCCCAGCATTTT. The chain recombines TRBV19 with TRBJ1-5; 7 bases align to TRBD1. Germline-derived CDR1 and CDR2 are LNHDA and SQIVND (reference sequence). V shed 6 bases and J 1 base; nucleotides not matched to a gene: 3. This CDR3 contains 14 residues.

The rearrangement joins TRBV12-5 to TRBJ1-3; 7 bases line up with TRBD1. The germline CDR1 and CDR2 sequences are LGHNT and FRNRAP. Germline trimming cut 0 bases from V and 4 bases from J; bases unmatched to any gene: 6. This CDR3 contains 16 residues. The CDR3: CASGLVPTGVGNTIYF. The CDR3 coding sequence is TGTGCTAGTGGTTTGGTCCCTACAGGGGTCGGAAACACCATATATTTT.

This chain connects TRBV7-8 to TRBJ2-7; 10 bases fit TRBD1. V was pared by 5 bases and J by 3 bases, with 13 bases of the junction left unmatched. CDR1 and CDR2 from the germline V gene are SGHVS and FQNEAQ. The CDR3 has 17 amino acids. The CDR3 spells CASSPYPRQGAFYEQYF. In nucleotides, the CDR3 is TGTGCCAGCAGCCCATATCCCCGACAGGGGGCCTTCTACGAGCAGTACTTC.

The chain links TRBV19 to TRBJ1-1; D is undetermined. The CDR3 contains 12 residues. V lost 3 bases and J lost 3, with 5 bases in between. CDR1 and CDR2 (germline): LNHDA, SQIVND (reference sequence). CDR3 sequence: CASSMRDTEAFF. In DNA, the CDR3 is TGTGCCAGTAGTATGCGGGACACTGAAGCTTTCTTT.

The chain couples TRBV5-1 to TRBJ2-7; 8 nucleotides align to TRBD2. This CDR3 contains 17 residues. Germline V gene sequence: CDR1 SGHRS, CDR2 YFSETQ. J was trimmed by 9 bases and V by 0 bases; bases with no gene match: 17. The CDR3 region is CASSLGGAGGPLDAQYF. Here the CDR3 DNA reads TGCGCCAGCAGCTTGGGAGGGGCGGGAGGCCCCCTAGACGCGCAGTACTTC.

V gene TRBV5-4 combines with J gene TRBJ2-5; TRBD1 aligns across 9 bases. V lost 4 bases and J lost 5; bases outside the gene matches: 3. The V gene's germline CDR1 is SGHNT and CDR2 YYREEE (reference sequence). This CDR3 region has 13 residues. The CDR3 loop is CASSPTGGETQYF. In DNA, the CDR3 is TGTGCCAGCAGCCCGACAGGGGGGGAGACCCAGTACTTC.

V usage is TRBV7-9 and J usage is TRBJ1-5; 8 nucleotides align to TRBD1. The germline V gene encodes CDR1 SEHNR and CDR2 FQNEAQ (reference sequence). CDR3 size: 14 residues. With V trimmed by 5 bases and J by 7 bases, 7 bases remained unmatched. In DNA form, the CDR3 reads TGTGCCAGCAGCCTAGGACAGGGAAAACAGCCCCAGCATTTT. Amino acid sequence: CASSLGQGKQPQHF.

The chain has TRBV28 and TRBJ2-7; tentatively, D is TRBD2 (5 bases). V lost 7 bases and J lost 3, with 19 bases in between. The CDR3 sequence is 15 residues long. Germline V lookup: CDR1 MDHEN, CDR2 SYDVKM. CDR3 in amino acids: CASTGYGAARYEQYF. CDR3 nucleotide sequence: TGTGCCAGCACCGGCTATGGAGCGGCACGCTACGAGCAGTACTTC.